The present T cell receptor (beta chain) was sequenced within a study of response to subunit inactivated influenza vaccine. One entry per CDR3 protein, called by TCRdb with MiXCR from the RT-PCR reads. The repertoire holds 500,000 or so distinct CDR3 sequences, with approximately 15% as singletons. This clonotype has only a few counts. As yet, its antigen is unknown. The CDR3 is 17 residues long. Germline CDR1 is MNHEY and CDR2 is SVGEGT. Unmatched junction bases numbered 14, after V lost 2 bases and J lost 5 bases. Findings and limits, study-wide: It was suggested by the authors that few new T cells are recruited by each seasonal influenza vaccination.

The specimen was CD4+ T cells sorted from PBMCs, collected about 24 months after vaccination. The chain has TRBV6-2 or TRBV6-3 and TRBJ1-2, with 7 bases lining up with TRBD1. The TCR originated in a man in his fifties or sixties who received an inactivated influenza vaccine. As DNA, the CDR3 is TGTGCCAGCAGTTACCGACTTGGGGACAGCGGCCCTTATGGCTACACCTTC. This gives the protein CASSYRLGDSGPYGYTF.